The 22 T cell receptor beta chains listed next were all sequenced from one sample in a study of T cell clones after liver transplantation. Sequenced by immunoSEQ multiplex PCR; TCRdb stores in-frame clones only, minus some. The data contain roughly 80,000 clones, 65% to 85% of them singletons. This specimen consisted of CD4+ T cells from blood, obtained 45 to 46 months after liver transplant. The receptors shown here come from a human patient who received a liver transplant. Some T cells here may be from the graft donor.

The V and J genes are TRBV7-8 and TRBJ2-7, with a possible D match to TRBD2 (5 bases). The CDR3 runs 14 residues. CDR1 is SGHVS, CDR2 FQNEAQ, per germline. Trimming left V 2 bases short and J 2 bases short, with 10 bases between. CDR3 coding DNA: TGTGCCAGCAGCTTACGAAGCGGTCCCTACGAGCAGTACTTC. Translated: CASSLRSGPYEQYF.

This rearrangement joins TRBV7-2 to TRBJ2-1, with 10 bases aligning to TRBD2. This CDR3 is built from 15 residues. Germline V gene sequence: CDR1 SGHTA, CDR2 FQGNSA. V shed 5 bases, J shed 8 bases, and the junction held 9 bases outside the gene matches. The CDR3: CASSPASGSFDEQFF. DNA for the CDR3: TGTGCCAGCAGCCCCGCTAGCGGGAGTTTTGATGAGCAGTTCTTC.

The chain couples TRBV7-3 to TRBJ2-7; D is undetermined. V lost 2 bases and J 3 bases, leaving 14 bases between the germline ends. The V gene's germline CDR1 is SGHTA and CDR2 FQGTGA. This CDR3 comprises 15 residues. As DNA, the CDR3 is TGTGCCAGCAGCTTAGGACCAACTCCGGGCTACGAGCAGTACTTC. Amino acids: CASSLGPTPGYEQYF.

This chain links TRBV15 with TRBJ1-5; D is unresolved. V was clipped by 8 bases and J by 4 bases, with 18 bases between them. Germline V gene lookup returns CDR1 LNHNV and CDR2 YYDKDF (reference sequence). The CDR3 runs 15 residues. The CDR3 nucleotides are TGTGCCACCCTCGCGAGTTTGGAGGCTAATCAGCCCCAGCATTTT. Its protein is CATLASLEANQPQHF.

J is TRBJ1-5 and V is TRBV30, with TRBD1 as a possible D gene (5 bases). This CDR3 has 13 amino acids. Germline V CDR1 and CDR2: GTSNPN, SVGIG (reference sequence). Trimming left V 1 base short and J 7 bases short, with 11 bases between. This chain's CDR3 is CAWSGQGRQPQHF. The CDR3, as DNA: TGTGCCTGGAGTGGCCAGGGTAGGCAGCCCCAGCATTTT.

This clone occurred once. Here the CDR3 DNA reads TGCGCCAGCAGTCAGACTAGCGGGAGGGCCAATGAGCAGTTCTTC. Translated: CASSQTSGRANEQFF. The chain links TRBV4-3 to TRBJ2-1; 14 bases align to TRBD2. V gave up 6 bases and J gave up 6 bases; unmatched junction bases: 4. The germline V gene encodes CDR1 LGHNA and CDR2 YSLEER. This CDR3 has 15 residues.

The rearrangement links TRBV30 to TRBJ1-2; weak D call: TRBD1 (5 bases). The CDR3 totals 15 residues. Germline V gives CDR1 GTSNPN, CDR2 SVGIG (reference sequence). V lost 2 bases, J lost 4 bases, and 17 bases lay in between. This chain's CDR3 is CAWSLTGLSGYGYTF. DNA of the CDR3: TGTGCCTGGAGTCTCACAGGACTATCGGGCTATGGCTACACCTTC. The variable domain in full, completed from reference TRBV30 and TRBJ1-2, reads SQTIHQWPATLVQPVGSPLSLECTVEGTSNPNLYWYRQAAGRGLQLLFYSVGIGQISSEVPQNLSASRPQDRQFILSSKKLLLSDSGFYLCAWSLTGLSGYGYTFGSGTRLTVV.

The chain carries TRBV6-1 and TRBJ1-1, with D possibly being TRBD1 (5 bases). The CDR3 is 12 amino acids. Germline V CDR1 and CDR2: MNHNS, SASEGT. V lost 6 bases and J lost 10, with 15 bases in between. CDR3 residues: CASSNPGGVAFF. DNA of the CDR3: TGTGCCAGCAGCAATCCCGGGGGGGTAGCTTTCTTT.

This clone was observed a handful of times. V is TRBV7-8 and J is TRBJ2-5; tentative D call: TRBD1 (6 bases). V was trimmed by 4 bases and J by 1 base, leaving 10 bases between them. Germline V gene sequence: CDR1 SGHVS, CDR2 FQNEAQ. The CDR3 sequence is 14 residues long. In nucleotides, the CDR3 is TGTGCCAGCAGCTCCCGGACAGCCCAAGAGACCCAGTACTTC. Its translation is CASSSRTAQETQYF.

V usage is TRBV7-2 and J usage is TRBJ2-1; D is perhaps TRBD2 (6 bases). The CDR3 spans 15 residues. Germline-derived CDR1 and CDR2 are SGHTA and FQGNSA. The V end lost 1 base, the J end lost 6 bases, and 13 bases lay between the germline ends. The chain's CDR3 is CASSLGLARGNEQFF. DNA for the CDR3: TGTGCCAGCAGCTTAGGCCTAGCGCGGGGCAATGAGCAGTTCTTC. Full variable domain (missing parts from reference TRBV7-2 and TRBJ2-1): GAGVSQSPSNKVTEKGKDVELRCDPISGHTALYWYRQSLGQGLEFLIYFQGNSAPDKSGLPSDRFSAERTGGSVSTLTIQRTQQEDSAVYLCASSLGLARGNEQFFGPGTRLTVL.

V and J are TRBV5-5 and TRBJ2-1, with a tentative D call TRBD1 (5 bases). V was pared by 0 bases and J by 2 bases, with 12 bases between. Germline V CDR1 and CDR2: SGHKS, YYEKEE (reference sequence). The CDR3 runs to 16 residues. The CDR3 is CASSLAMGPPYNEQFF. In nucleotides, the CDR3 is TGTGCCAGCAGCTTGGCGATGGGGCCCCCCTACAATGAGCAGTTCTTC. Supplemented by reference TRBV5-5 and TRBJ2-1, the full variable domain reads DAGVTQSPTHLIKTRGQQVTLRCSPISGHKSVSWYQQVLGQGPQFIFQYYEKEERGRGNFPDRFSARQFPNYSSELNVNALLLGDSALYLCASSLAMGPPYNEQFFGPGTRLTVL.

The rearrangement uses TRBV27 and TRBJ2-2, with 8 bases fitting TRBD2. CDR1 is MNHEY, CDR2 SMNVEV, per germline (reference sequence). Trimming took 5 bases from V and 4 from J; bases not matched to a gene: 9. The CDR3 has 16 residues. CDR3 bases: TGTGCCAGCAGTCTAGGGTTAGCGGGACGCACCGGGGAGCTGTTTTTT. It encodes CASSLGLAGRTGELFF.

This clone turned up a few times. V gene TRBV19 combines with J gene TRBJ1-1; D gene ambiguous. The CDR3 covers 15 residues. Germline V CDR1 and CDR2: LNHDA, SQIVND (reference sequence). V was trimmed by 7 bases and J by 2 bases, leaving 17 bases between them. CDR3 nucleotide sequence: TGTGCCAGTATAAATCCGGGCGGGGTCAACACTGAAGCTTTCTTT. It encodes CASINPGGVNTEAFF.

The chain joins TRBV12-5 to TRBJ2-1; 11 bases agree with TRBD1. Trimming removed 6 bases from V and 3 bases from J; junction bases left unmatched: 1. The CDR3 is 14 amino acids. Per germline, CDR1 LGHNT and CDR2 FRNRAP. CDR3 bases: TGTGCTAGTGGGGGGACAGGGGGCTACAATGAGCAGTTCTTC. Amino acids: CASGGTGGYNEQFF.

The V and J genes are TRBV7-2 and TRBJ2-3, with 8 bases that match TRBD2. The CDR3 contains 15 residues. The germline V gene has CDR1 SGHTA and CDR2 FQGNSA. Germline trimming cut 4 bases from V and 1 base from J; bases unmatched to any gene: 4. The CDR3 nucleotides read TGTGCCAGCAGCTCATTAGCGGGACGCACAGATACGCAGTATTTT. Protein sequence: CASSSLAGRTDTQYF. The full variable domain, in which reference TRBV7-2 and TRBJ2-3 provide the parts outside the CDR3, is GAGVSQSPSNKVTEKGKDVELRCDPISGHTALYWYRQSLGQGLEFLIYFQGNSAPDKSGLPSDRFSAERTGGSVSTLTIQRTQQEDSAVYLCASSSLAGRTDTQYFGPGTRLTVL.

This clone has only one observation. This sequence joins TRBV10-1 and TRBJ2-1; 13 nucleotides match TRBD2. From germline, CDR1 is WNHNN and CDR2 SYGVQD (reference sequence). CDR3 size: 15 residues. V was clipped by 10 bases and J by 5 bases; unmatched bases: 8. CDR3 DNA: TGCGCCACGACCTCCGGGACTAGCGGGAACAATGAGCAGTTCTTC. It encodes CATTSGTSGNNEQFF.

There are a few counts of this clone. The gene calls are TRBV6-6 and TRBJ1-2; 7 bases are a match to TRBD1. The trim removed 6 bases at V and 3 bases at J, leaving 13 bases unmatched. The CDR3 consists of 16 residues. The germline V gene encodes CDR1 MNHNY and CDR2 SVGAGI (reference sequence). The CDR3 reads CASSLYRGRADYGYTF. Written as DNA, the CDR3 is TGTGCCAGCAGCCTTTACAGGGGCAGAGCGGACTATGGCTACACCTTC.

The V and J genes are TRBV10-3 and TRBJ1-1; D not resolved. CDR1 ENHRY and CDR2 SYGVKD come from the germline V gene. The V and J ends lost 2 bases and 7 bases respectively, with 11 bases between them. The length of the CDR3 is 13 residues. The CDR3 DNA reads as TGTGCCATCAGTGAGCCGGCCGCGGGTGAAGCTTTCTTT. Protein: CAISEPAAGEAFF.

This chain connects TRBV7-9 to TRBJ1-1, with TRBD1 matching 10 bases. The V and J ends lost 5 bases and 5 bases, in that order; junction bases with no gene match: 17. This CDR3 is 18 amino acids long. Germline CDR1 SEHNR, CDR2 FQNEAQ (reference sequence). For the CDR3, the DNA is TGTGCCAGCAGCCCACACTTCGGGACAGGGGAACGACGGACTGAAGCTTTCTTT. As protein: CASSPHFGTGERRTEAFF.

This sequence joins TRBV5-4 and TRBJ2-6; D is possibly TRBD2 (5 bases). Per the germline V gene, CDR1 is SGHNT and CDR2 is YYREEE (reference sequence). Trimming removed 0 bases at V and 2 bases at J, with 6 bases between. This CDR3 spans 15 amino acids. In nucleotides, the CDR3 is TGTGCCAGCAGCTTGGCGGGGACTGGGGCCAACGTCCTGACTTTC. Protein: CASSLAGTGANVLTF.

The chain recombines TRBV2 with TRBJ2-1, with TRBD2 matching over 7 bases. Germline CDR1 reads SNHLY; CDR2 reads FYNNEI. CDR3 length: 16 amino acids. V trimming: 6 bases; J trimming: 3 bases; junction bases outside the gene matches: 11. The CDR3 DNA reads as TGTGCCAGCAGGGGCGCGGGAGTCCTCGTCTACAATGAGCAGTTCTTC. Translated, it gives CASRGAGVLVYNEQFF.

The V call is TRBV2, the J call TRBJ2-3; D tentatively fits TRBD1 or TRBD2 (5 bases each). This CDR3 is built from 15 residues. CDR1 is SNHLY and CDR2 is FYNNEI in the germline V gene. V lost 4 bases, J lost 3 bases, and 14 bases lay in between. The CDR3 region has the DNA TGTGCCAGCAGTGTGGGACCGCCGGGAACAGATACGCAGTATTTT. Translation: CASSVGPPGTDTQYF.